A selection of T cell receptor beta chains follows, all from one sample in a study of cytomegalovirus exposure and HLA in healthy donors. Clones were sequenced by immunoSEQ multiplex PCR, and TCRdb holds only the in-frame ones, with some missing. The data show about 180,000 clones, 84% seen once. The material sequenced was PBMCs. The receptors were gathered from a man aged 18 to 30 in good health and CMV-seronegative. CDR3s include the opening cysteine and the closing phenylalanine or tryptophan. Rows may omit the clone size; those that give it use once, few, many or a size class.

abundance | v_gene | CDR3aa
- | TRBV6-1 | CASSAPEQGMWELFF
- | TRBV5-1 | CASSEGLAEYYEQYF
- | TRBV9 | CASSVSGAGNEQFF
- | TRBV7-9 | CASSLATEDYEQYF
- | TRBV11-2 | CASSLNRVWSNTGELFF
- | TRBV5-1 | CASSGGLRGPTYEQYF
- | TRBV7-9 | CASSLTSGRGETQYF
- | TRBV5-5 | CASSWLEGIEQYF
- | TRBV30 | CAWSAPSGLAYIEQFF
- | TRBV25-1 | CASRGTGGFEQYF
- | TRBV11-2 | CASSLPGQGGNEQFF
- | TRBV5-5 | CASREGTGAMNTEAFF
- | TRBV7-2 | CASSWPGLSGGEQFF
- | TRBV5-8 | CASSLAGGFYYNEQFF
- | TRBV19 | CAISKREGREQFF
- | TRBV5-6 | CASSSRTGGGQPQHF
- | TRBV19 | CASSIRGSYQPQHF
- | TRBV5-1 | CASSFSTGVTYEQYF
once | TRBV7-9 | CASSRTSGTAKNIQYF
- | TRBV7-2 | CASSPHSYGYTF
- | TRBV9 | CASSPRGVGLGEQYF
- | TRBV7-6 | CASSPDRGLGPQHF
few | TRBV5-4 | CASSLAGFYEQYF